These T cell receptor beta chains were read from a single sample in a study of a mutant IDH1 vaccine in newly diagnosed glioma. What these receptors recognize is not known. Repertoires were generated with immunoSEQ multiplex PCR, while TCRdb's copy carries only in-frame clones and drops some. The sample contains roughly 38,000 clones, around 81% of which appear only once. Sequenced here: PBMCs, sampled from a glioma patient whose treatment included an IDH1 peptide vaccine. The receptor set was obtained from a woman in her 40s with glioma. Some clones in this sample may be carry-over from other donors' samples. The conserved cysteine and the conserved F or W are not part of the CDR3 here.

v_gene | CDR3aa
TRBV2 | ASGSGARNYGYT
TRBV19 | ASRSPGTSVSYNEQF
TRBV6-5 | ASFRNTEAF
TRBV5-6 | ASSILDGATNEKLF
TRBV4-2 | ASSPFSGLEQY
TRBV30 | AWSGVGYNDEQF
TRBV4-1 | ASSQEKRALGDGYT
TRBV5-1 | ASSLGGQTQETQY
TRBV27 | ASSLQGDGETQY
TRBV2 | ASSDDKGFGNQPQH
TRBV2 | ASSHPRGQPQH
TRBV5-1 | ASSKDSFSYEQY
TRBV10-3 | AITEDRANYGYT
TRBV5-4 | ASSWGQGSLNSPLH
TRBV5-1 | ASSPIDSTYGYT
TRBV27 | ASSFRQSYEQY
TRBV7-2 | ASRIPGATGELF
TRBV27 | ASSFSGFGNTIY
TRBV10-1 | ACGTSGRASKNIQY
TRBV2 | AAWGRGNTEAF
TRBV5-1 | ASSLDSNTDTQY
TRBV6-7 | ASTSKGRFSYLADGNTGELF
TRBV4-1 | ASSQPVGNIQY
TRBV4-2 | ASSLNLVTRDTSYEQY
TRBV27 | ASWGKETQY
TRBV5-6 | ASSLALTGLETQY
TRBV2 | AILLAGDNKPF
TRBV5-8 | ASNDRGTQAKNIQY
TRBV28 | ASSRSGLEGKLF
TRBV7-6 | ASSLNKETQY
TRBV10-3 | AISAGQGAEIAKNIQY
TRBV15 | ATRATGGGQPQH
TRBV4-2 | ASSQDLRGETQY
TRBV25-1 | ASSEMDMRGTDTQY
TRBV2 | ASVADVIHQETQY
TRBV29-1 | SVKFRGTGELF
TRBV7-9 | ASLPRQALTNTGELF
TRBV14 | ASSQTSPSLQFS
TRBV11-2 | ASSLAGLNTEAF
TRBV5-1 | ASSLAMRANTGELF
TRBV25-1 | ASSLHRDQETQY